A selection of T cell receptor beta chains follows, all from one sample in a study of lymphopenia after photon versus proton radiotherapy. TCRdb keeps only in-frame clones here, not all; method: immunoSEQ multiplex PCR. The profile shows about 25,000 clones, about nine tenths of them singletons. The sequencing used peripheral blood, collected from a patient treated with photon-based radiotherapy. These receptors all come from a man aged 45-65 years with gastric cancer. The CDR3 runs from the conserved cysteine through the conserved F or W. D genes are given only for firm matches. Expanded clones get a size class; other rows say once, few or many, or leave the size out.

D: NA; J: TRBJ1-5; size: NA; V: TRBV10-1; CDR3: CASSENRVNQPQHF
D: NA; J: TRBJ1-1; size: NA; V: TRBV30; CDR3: CAWVQGRWTEAFF
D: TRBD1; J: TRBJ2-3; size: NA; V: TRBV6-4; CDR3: CASSGQGGTDTQYF
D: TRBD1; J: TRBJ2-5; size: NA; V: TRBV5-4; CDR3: CASSPLTGEETQYF
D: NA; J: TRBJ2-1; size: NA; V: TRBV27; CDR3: CASSFRDSFPNEQFF
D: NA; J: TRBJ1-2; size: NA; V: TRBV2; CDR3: CASSALGGGRNYGYTF
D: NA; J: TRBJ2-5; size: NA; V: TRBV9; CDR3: CASSVESVYQETQYF
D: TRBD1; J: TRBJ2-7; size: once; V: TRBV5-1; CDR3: CASSLAGWDRGPREQYF
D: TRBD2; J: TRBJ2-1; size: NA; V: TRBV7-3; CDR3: CASSLLAGGGSEQFF
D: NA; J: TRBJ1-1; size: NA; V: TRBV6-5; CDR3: CASSYSGTITEAFF
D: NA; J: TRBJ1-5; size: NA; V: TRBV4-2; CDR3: CASSQRTGTSNQPQHF
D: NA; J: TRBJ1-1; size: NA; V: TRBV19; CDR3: CASSPRGGVDTEAFF
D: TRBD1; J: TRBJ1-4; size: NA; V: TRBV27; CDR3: CASRKGTGAEKLFF
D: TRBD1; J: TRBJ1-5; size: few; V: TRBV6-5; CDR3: CASSTDRASNQPQHF
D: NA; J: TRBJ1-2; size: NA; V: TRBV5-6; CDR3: CASSVRSRDGTF
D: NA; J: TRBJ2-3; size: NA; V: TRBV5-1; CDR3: CASSLRTDTQYF
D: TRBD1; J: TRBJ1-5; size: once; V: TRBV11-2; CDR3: CASSAGQWSNQPQHF